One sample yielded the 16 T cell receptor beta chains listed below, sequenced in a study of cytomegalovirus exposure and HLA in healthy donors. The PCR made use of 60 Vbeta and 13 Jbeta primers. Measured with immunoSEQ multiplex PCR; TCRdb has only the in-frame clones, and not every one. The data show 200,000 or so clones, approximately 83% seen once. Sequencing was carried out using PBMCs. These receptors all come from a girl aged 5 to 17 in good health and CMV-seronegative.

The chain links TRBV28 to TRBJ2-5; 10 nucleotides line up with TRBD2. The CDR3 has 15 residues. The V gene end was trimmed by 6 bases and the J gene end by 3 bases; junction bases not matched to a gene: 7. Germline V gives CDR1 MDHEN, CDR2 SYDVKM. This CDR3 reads CASRLGSGGKETQYF. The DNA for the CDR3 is TGTGCCAGCAGGCTTGGTAGCGGGGGGAAAGAGACCCAGTACTTC.

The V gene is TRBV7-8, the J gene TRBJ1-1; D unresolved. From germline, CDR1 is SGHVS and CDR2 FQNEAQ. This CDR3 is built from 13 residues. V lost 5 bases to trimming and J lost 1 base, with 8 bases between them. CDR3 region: CASSRVSNTEAFF. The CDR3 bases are TGTGCCAGCAGCCGAGTATCGAACACTGAAGCTTTCTTT.

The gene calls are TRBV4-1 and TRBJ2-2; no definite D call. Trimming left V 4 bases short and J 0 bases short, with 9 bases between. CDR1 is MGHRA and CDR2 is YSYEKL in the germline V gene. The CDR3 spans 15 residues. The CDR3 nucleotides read TGCGCCAGCAGCCGTCCAGGAACGAACACCGGGGAGCTGTTTTTT. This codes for CASSRPGTNTGELFF.

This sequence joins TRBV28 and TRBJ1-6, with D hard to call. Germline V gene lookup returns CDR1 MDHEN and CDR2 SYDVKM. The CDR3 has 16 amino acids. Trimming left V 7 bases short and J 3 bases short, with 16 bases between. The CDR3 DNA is TGTGCCAGCACCCCGGGGAGGGTTCACTATAATTCACCCCTCCACTTT. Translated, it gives CASTPGRVHYNSPLHF.

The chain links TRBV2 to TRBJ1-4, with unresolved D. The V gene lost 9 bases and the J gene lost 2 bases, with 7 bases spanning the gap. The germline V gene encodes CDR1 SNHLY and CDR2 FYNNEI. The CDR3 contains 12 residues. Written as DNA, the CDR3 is TGTGCCAGTTGGGCGACTAATGAAAAACTGTTTTTT. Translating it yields CASWATNEKLFF.

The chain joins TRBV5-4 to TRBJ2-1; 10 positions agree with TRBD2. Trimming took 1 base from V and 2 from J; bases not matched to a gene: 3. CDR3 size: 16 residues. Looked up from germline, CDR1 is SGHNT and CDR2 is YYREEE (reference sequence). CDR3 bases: TGTGCCAGCAGCTTGTCCGGACTAGCGGCCTACAATGAGCAGTTCTTC. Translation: CASSLSGLAAYNEQFF.

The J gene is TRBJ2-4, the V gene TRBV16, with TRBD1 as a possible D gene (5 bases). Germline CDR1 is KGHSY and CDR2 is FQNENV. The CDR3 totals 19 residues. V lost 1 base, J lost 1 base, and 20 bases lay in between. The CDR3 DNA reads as TGTGCCAGCAGCCAATTAACCTGGGAAGGGGTCTCGGCCAAAAACATTCAGTACTTC. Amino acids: CASSQLTWEGVSAKNIQYF. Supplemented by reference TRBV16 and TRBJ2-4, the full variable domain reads GEEVAQTPKHLVRGEGQKAKLYCAPIKGHSYVFWYQQVLKNEFKFLISFQNENVFDETGMPKERFSAKCLPNSPCSLEIQATKLEDSAVYFCASSQLTWEGVSAKNIQYFGAGTRLSVL.

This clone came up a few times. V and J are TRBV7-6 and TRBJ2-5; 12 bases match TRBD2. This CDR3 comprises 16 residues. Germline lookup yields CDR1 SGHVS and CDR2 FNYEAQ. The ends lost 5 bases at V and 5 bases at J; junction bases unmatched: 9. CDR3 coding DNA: TGTGCCAGCAGCCTCTGGACTAGCGGGGCCGTGGAGACCCAGTACTTC. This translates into CASSLWTSGAVETQYF.

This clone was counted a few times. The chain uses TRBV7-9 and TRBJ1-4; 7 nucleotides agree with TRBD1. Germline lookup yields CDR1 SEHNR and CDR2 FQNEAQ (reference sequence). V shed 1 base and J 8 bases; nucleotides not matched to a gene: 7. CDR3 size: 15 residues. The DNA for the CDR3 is TGTGCCAGCAGCTTAGGGGCAGGGGGAAGAGAAAAACTGTTTTTT. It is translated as CASSLGAGGREKLFF.

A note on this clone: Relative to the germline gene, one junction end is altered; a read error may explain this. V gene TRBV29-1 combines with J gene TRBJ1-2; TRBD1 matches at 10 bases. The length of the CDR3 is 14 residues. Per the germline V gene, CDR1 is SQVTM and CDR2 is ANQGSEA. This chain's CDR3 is CSFYPGTGVSGHTF. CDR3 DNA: TGCAGCTTCTACCCCGGGACAGGGGTTTCTGGCCACACCTTC.

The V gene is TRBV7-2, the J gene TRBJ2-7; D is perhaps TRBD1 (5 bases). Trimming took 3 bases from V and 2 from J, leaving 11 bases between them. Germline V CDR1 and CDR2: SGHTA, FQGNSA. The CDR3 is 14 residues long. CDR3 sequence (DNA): TGTGCCAGCAGCTTCCAGGGAACTCCCTACGAGCAGTACTTC. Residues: CASSFQGTPYEQYF. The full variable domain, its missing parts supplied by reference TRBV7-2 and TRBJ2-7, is GAGVSQSPSNKVTEKGKDVELRCDPISGHTALYWYRQSLGQGLEFLIYFQGNSAPDKSGLPSDRFSAERTGGSVSTLTIQRTQQEDSAVYLCASSFQGTPYEQYFGPGTRLTVT.

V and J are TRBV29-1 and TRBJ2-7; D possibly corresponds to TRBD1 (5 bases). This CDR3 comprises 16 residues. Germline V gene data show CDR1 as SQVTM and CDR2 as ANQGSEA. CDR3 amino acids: CRLPIPDGDSSYEQYF. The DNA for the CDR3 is TGCAGACTCCCAATCCCGGACGGAGACAGCTCCTACGAGCAGTACTTC.

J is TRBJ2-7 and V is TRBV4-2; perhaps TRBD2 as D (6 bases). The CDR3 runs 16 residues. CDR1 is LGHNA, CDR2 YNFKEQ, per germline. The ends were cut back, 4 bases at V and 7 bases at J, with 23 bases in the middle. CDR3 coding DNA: TGTGCCAGCAGCCCACGCTTTTCCCCGGGGGAAGGGGAGCAGTACTTC. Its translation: CASSPRFSPGEGEQYF.

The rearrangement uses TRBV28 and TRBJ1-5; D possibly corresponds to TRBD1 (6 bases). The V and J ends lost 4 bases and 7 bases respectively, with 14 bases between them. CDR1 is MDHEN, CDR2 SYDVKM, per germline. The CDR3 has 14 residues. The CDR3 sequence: CASSWDTEEQPQHF. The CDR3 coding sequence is TGTGCCAGCAGTTGGGACACCGAGGAGCAGCCCCAGCATTTT.

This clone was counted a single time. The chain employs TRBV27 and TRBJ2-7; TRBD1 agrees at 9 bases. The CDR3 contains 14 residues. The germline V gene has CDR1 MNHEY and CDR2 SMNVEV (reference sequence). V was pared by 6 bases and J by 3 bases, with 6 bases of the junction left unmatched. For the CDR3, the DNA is TGTGCCAGCAGGCCTTGGGACAGGGACTACGAGCAGTACTTC. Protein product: CASRPWDRDYEQYF.

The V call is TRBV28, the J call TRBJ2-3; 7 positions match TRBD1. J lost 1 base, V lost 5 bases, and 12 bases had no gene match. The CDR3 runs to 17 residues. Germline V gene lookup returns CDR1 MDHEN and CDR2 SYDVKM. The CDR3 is CASSPGTDNLRTDTQYF. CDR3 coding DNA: TGTGCCAGCAGTCCCGGGACAGACAATTTACGCACAGATACGCAGTATTTT.